This paragraph reports one T cell receptor (beta chain). Vbeta (60) and Jbeta (13) primers were used in the PCR. Repertoires were generated with immunoSEQ multiplex PCR, while TCRdb's copy carries only in-frame clones and drops some. The sample's table shows 35,000 to 50,000 clones. The source of the sample is a study of cytomegalovirus exposure and HLA in healthy donors. Unmatched junction bases numbered 6, after V lost 0 bases and J lost 4 bases. This CDR3 has 17 amino acids. Germline CDR1 and CDR2: LGHNA and YNFKEQ. The chain carries TRBV4-2 and TRBJ2-5; TRBD2 aligns across 12 bases. Input material: PBMCs. This clonotype was sampled from a male donor in good health and CMV-seronegative. CDR3 nucleotide sequence: TGTGCCAGCAGCCAAGATCTCCTAGCGGGAGGGAGAGAGACCCAGTACTTC. This gives the protein CASSQDLLAGGRETQYF.